This passage covers 13 T cell receptor beta chains from one sample sequenced in a study of shared clonotypes between healthy human individuals. Repertoires were generated with immunoSEQ multiplex PCR, while TCRdb's copy carries only in-frame clones and drops some. The sample includes a few million clones, approximately 90% of them seen just once. The specimen sequenced was naive CD4+ T cells sorted from blood. Subset specified: CD45RA+ positively selected. The origin of the receptors is a man aged 18 to 30 in good health.

The chain is built from TRBV19 and TRBJ1-2, with TRBD1 as a possible D gene (6 bases). The CDR3 runs to 18 residues. The V gene's germline CDR1 is LNHDA and CDR2 SQIVND (reference sequence). The V and J ends lost 4 bases and 0 bases respectively, with 21 bases between them. The CDR3 DNA reads as TGTGCCAGTAGTACCCCGGCGGGGGGCGCAGGCTCTAACTATGGCTACACCTTC. As protein: CASSTPAGGAGSNYGYTF. The full variable domain, completed using reference TRBV19 and TRBJ1-2, is DGGITQSPKYLFRKEGQNVTLSCEQNLNHDAMYWYRQDPGQGLRLIYYSQIVNDFQKGDIAEGYSVSREKKESFPLTVTSAQKNPTAFYLCASSTPAGGAGSNYGYTFGSGTRLTVV.

The chain has TRBV6-6 and TRBJ2-5; D unresolved. This CDR3 is built from 14 residues. Germline CDR1 reads MNHNY; CDR2 reads SVGAGI (reference sequence). V was cut by 5 bases and J by 6 bases, with 16 bases left in between. The DNA of the CDR3 is TGTGCCAGCAGTCACCCCACGGCTGCCAAGACCCAGTACTTC. Its translation: CASSHPTAAKTQYF.

The chain carries TRBV7-9 and TRBJ1-6, with 7 bases fitting TRBD1. V was pared by 5 bases and J by 5 bases, with 3 bases of the junction left unmatched. The CDR3 is 14 residues long. Germline loops: CDR1 SEHNR, CDR2 FQNEAQ (reference sequence). CDR3 in amino acids: CASSVTGNNSPLHF. The CDR3 bases are TGTGCCAGCAGCGTGACAGGGAATAATTCACCCCTCCACTTT.

This clone showed up just a few times. This rearrangement joins TRBV30 to TRBJ1-1; TRBD1 aligns across 10 bases. With 8 bases clipped from V and 0 bases from J, the junction kept 9 bases outside the gene matches. Germline CDR1 GTSNPN, CDR2 SVGIG (reference sequence). This CDR3 is 15 amino acids long. The CDR3 DNA is TGTGCCCGCGACGGGACAGGGGTAGTGAACACTGAAGCTTTCTTT. Encoded protein: CARDGTGVVNTEAFF.

In this sample, this clone turned up once. V is TRBV2 and J is TRBJ2-1, with 12 nucleotides matching TRBD1. CDR3 length: 15 amino acids. The germline CDR1 and CDR2 sequences are SNHLY and FYNNEI. The ends lost 7 bases at V and 9 bases at J; junction bases unmatched: 10. CDR3 coding DNA: TGTGCCAGCACTTACCGGGACAGGGGGCTTGGTGAGCAGTTCTTC. Its protein is CASTYRDRGLGEQFF.

The V gene is TRBV19, the J gene TRBJ2-1, with TRBD2 matching 10 bases. The CDR3 has 15 amino acids. CDR1 and CDR2 (germline): LNHDA, SQIVND (reference sequence). Trimming cost V 9 bases and J 8 bases; bases outside gene matches: 13. Here the CDR3 DNA reads TGTGCCAGCTCCTCGCGGGCTAGCGGGAGATATGAGCAGTTCTTC. This sequence encodes CASSSRASGRYEQFF.

A remark on this clone: The junction shows a germline mismatch at one end, possibly a read error. This sequence joins TRBV7-7 and TRBJ2-1; TRBD2 is a possible D gene (6 bases). The germline gives CDR1 SSHAT, CDR2 FNYEAQ (reference sequence). The CDR3 runs to 14 residues. The CDR3 reads CASSPQEGGNEQFF. As DNA, the CDR3 is TGTGCTAGCAGCCCCCAGGAGGGCGGCAATGAGCAGTTCTTC.

The V call is TRBV30, the J call TRBJ2-7, with 11 bases identical to TRBD2. Germline V gene data show CDR1 as GTSNPN and CDR2 as SVGIG (reference sequence). The CDR3 covers 17 residues. V shed 0 bases and J 0 bases; nucleotides not matched to a gene: 7. The CDR3 is CAWSVTSGSFTSYEQYF. The CDR3, as DNA: TGTGCCTGGAGTGTAACTAGCGGGAGTTTCACCTCCTACGAGCAGTACTTC. Complete variable domain (other parts from reference TRBV30 and TRBJ2-7): SQTIHQWPATLVQPVGSPLSLECTVEGTSNPNLYWYRQAAGRGLQLLFYSVGIGQISSEVPQNLSASRPQDRQFILSSKKLLLSDSGFYLCAWSVTSGSFTSYEQYFGPGTRLTVT.

The chain uses TRBV5-6 and TRBJ2-6; no definite D call. Germline lookup yields CDR1 SGHDT and CDR2 YYEEEE. The CDR3 loop spans 17 amino acids. The V gene lost 0 bases and the J gene lost 1 base, with 11 bases spanning the gap. The CDR3 here is CASSLVTLGSGANVLTF. DNA for the CDR3: TGTGCCAGCAGCTTGGTAACTCTAGGTTCTGGGGCCAACGTCCTGACTTTC.

As concerns this clone: A much larger clone lies one base from this, so it may be a read error. The CDR3 loop reads CAWSVLSGMNTGAFF. Written as DNA, the CDR3 is TGTGCCTGGAGTGTATTGTCAGGGATGAACACTGGAGCTTTCTTT. The V gene is TRBV30, the J gene TRBJ1-1; D is possibly TRBD1 (5 bases). Germline V lookup: CDR1 GTSNPN, CDR2 SVGIG (reference sequence). The CDR3 runs to 15 residues.

The V gene is TRBV29-1, the J gene TRBJ2-1; 12 nucleotides align to TRBD2. The J segment lost 3 bases and the V segment lost 6 bases, leaving 15 bases of the junction unmatched. CDR3 length: 18 amino acids. CDR1 is SQVTM, CDR2 ANQGSEA, per germline. As DNA, the CDR3 is TGCAGCGTGGTAGGCGTGGAAGGACTAGCGGGGAACTACAATGAGCAGTTCTTC. This sequence encodes CSVVGVEGLAGNYNEQFF.

The chain has TRBV30 and TRBJ1-2; no clear D gene. The CDR3 runs 13 residues. Germline CDR1 and CDR2: GTSNPN and SVGIG (reference sequence). V lost 2 bases and J lost 4, with 11 bases in between. The CDR3 is CAWSISLGYGYTF. CDR3 bases: TGTGCCTGGAGTATAAGCTTAGGCTATGGCTACACCTTC.

The rearrangement uses TRBV5-4 and TRBJ2-3, with 7 nucleotides matching TRBD2. This CDR3 is built from 16 residues. Looked up from germline, CDR1 is SGHNT and CDR2 is YYREEE (reference sequence). The V gene end was trimmed by 0 bases and the J gene end by 0 bases; junction bases not matched to a gene: 4. CDR3: CASSLEPGRSTDTQYF. CDR3 in DNA: TGTGCCAGCAGCTTGGAGCCCGGGAGGAGCACAGATACGCAGTATTTT.